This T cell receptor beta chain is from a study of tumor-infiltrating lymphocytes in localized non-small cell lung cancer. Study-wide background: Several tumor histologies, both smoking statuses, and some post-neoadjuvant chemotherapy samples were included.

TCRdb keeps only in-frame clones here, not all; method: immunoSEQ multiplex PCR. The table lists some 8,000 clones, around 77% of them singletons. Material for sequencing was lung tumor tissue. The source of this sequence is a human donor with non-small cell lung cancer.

CDR3 in amino acids: CASSPRGPSSYEQYF. CDR3 coding DNA: TGTGCCAGCAGTCCTCGCGGACCCAGCTCCTACGAGCAGTACTTC. This chain links TRBV7-9 with TRBJ2-7; D is undetermined. CDR3 length: 15 residues. Trimming left V 6 bases short and J 0 bases short, with 15 bases between. Germline V lookup: CDR1 SEHNR, CDR2 FQNEAQ (reference sequence).